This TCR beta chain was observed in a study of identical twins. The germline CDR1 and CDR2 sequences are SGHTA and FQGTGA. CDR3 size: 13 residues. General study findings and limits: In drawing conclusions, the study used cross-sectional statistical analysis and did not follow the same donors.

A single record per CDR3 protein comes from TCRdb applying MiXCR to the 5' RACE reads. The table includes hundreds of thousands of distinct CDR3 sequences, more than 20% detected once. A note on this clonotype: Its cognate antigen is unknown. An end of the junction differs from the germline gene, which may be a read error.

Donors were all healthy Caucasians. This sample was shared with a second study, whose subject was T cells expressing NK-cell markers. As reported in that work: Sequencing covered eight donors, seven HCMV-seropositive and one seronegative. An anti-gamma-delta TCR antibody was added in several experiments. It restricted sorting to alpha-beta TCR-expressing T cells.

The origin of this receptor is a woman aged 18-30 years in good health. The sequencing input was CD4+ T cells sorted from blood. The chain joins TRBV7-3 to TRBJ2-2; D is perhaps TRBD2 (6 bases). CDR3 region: CASSSTRTGEVFF. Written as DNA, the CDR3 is TGTGCCAGCAGCTCGACGCGTACCGGGGAGGTGTTTTTT.